Listed below are T cell receptor beta chains from one sample, sequenced in a study of T cell changes during pregnancy in multiple sclerosis. Produced via immunoSEQ multiplex PCR; TCRdb's table is partial and in-frame only. The sample has tens of thousands of clones, more than 85% seen once. The sample here was peripheral blood, taken in the first trimester of pregnancy. The receptors derive from a female donor in good health, enrolled as a control in a pregnancy study. Both conserved end residues are part of each CDR3. D genes are given only for firm matches. Clone size is not always given. Where it is, it says once, few, many or a class for expanded clones.

size	D	V	J	length	DNA	CDR3
once	NA	TRBV27	TRBJ2-3	14	TGTGCCAGCAGTCTATCTAGGGGTACAGATACGCAGTATTTT	CASSLSRGTDTQYF
NA	TRBD1	TRBV7-3	TRBJ1-1	14	TGTGCCAGCAGGCTCGTACAGGGGGCAACTGAAGCTTTCTTT	CASRLVQGATEAFF
NA	TRBD1	TRBV27	TRBJ1-4	14	TGTGCCAGCAGTTTTTCCCCAGGGGGTGGAAAACTGTTTTTT	CASSFSPGGGKLFF
NA	TRBD1	TRBV6-5	TRBJ2-7	15	TGTGCCAGCAGTGGACAGGGGGTGGCCTCCTACGAGCAGTACTTC	CASSGQGVASYEQYF
NA	NA	TRBV18	TRBJ2-7	13	TGTGCCAGCTCACCAGGCAGCTCCTACGAGCAGTACTTC	CASSPGSSYEQYF
NA	NA	TRBV5-8	TRBJ1-2	14	TGTGCCAGCAGCCGCCGTTCGGGGAACTATGGCTACACCTTC	CASSRRSGNYGYTF
NA	NA	TRBV30	TRBJ1-5	15	TGTGCCTGGAGTGGACCGACGGCGGGGGGTCAGCCCCAGCATTTT	CAWSGPTAGGQPQHF
NA	NA	TRBV21-1	TRBJ1-6	16	TGTGCCAGCAGCATTAAGGGGGGGACCTATAATTCACCCCTCCACTTT	CASSIKGGTYNSPLHF
NA	NA	TRBV6-5	TRBJ2-3	13	TGTGCCAGCATGAGGGATGGCACAGATACGCAGTATTTT	CASMRDGTDTQYF
NA	TRBD2	TRBV7-2	TRBJ2-2	18	TGTGCCAGCAGCTGGGGACTAGCGGGGCCTTCGAACACCGGGGAGCTGTTTTTT	CASSWGLAGPSNTGELFF
NA	NA	TRBV10-3	TRBJ1-1	11	TGTGCCATCAGACAGAACACTGAAGCTTTCTTT	CAIRQNTEAFF